This passage covers 29 T cell receptor beta chains from one sample sequenced in a study of identical twins. From the 5' RACE reads, TCRdb called clonotypes with MiXCR, one entry per CDR3 protein. This table holds 460,000 or so distinct CDR3 sequences, around 14% found once. Separately, the same data were catalogued under a study of yellow fever vaccine responses in identical twins.

The sequencing sample was made of CD4+ T cells sorted from blood. Receptors originate from a woman aged 18-35 years in good health.

The CDR3 nucleotides read TGTGCCAGCAGGCGATCGGGGGAGGGCGGGGAGCTGTTTTTT. Its translation is CASRRSGEGGELFF. V is TRBV7-3 and J is TRBJ2-2; the match to TRBD2 covers 7 bases. The V gene end was trimmed by 6 bases and the J gene end by 7 bases; junction bases not matched to a gene: 8. There are 14 residues in the CDR3. Germline V lookup: CDR1 SGHTA, CDR2 FQGTGA.

This clonotype has more than one count but fewer than ten. The genes are TRBV2 and TRBJ2-7; 9 nucleotides align to TRBD1. CDR1 is SNHLY and CDR2 is FYNNEI in the germline V gene. This CDR3 spans 14 amino acids. Trimming cost V 3 bases and J 3 bases; bases outside gene matches: 3. CDR3 in amino acids: CASSDRQGDYEQYF. The CDR3, as DNA: TGTGCCAGCAGTGATAGACAGGGGGACTACGAGCAGTACTTC. The full variable domain, with the rest looked up from reference TRBV2 and TRBJ2-7, is EPEVTQTPSHQVTQMGQEVILRCVPISNHLYFYWYRQILGQKVEFLVSFYNNEISEKSEIFDDQFSVERPDGSNFTLKIRSTKLEDSAMYFCASSDRQGDYEQYFGPGTRLTVT.

The V call is TRBV6-5, the J call TRBJ2-7; D is perhaps TRBD1 (6 bases). The CDR3 consists of 14 residues. The germline V gene has CDR1 MNHEY and CDR2 SVGAGI. The V gene lost 2 bases and the J gene lost 5 bases, with 13 bases spanning the gap. DNA of the CDR3: TGTGCCAGCAGTTACGGTCAGGGGATCAACGAGCAGTACTTC. Its protein product is CASSYGQGINEQYF.

The chain carries TRBV12-3 or TRBV12-4 and TRBJ1-5, with D maybe TRBD1 (5 bases). Trimming removed 6 bases at V and 0 bases at J, with 9 bases between. The CDR3 totals 14 residues. The CDR3 DNA reads as TGTGCCAGCAGACCAGGGAATAGCAATCAGCCCCAGCATTTT. It codes for CASRPGNSNQPQHF.

This clonotype was detected ten times or more. The chain combines TRBV28 with TRBJ2-6; D is ambiguous. Trimming stripped 5 bases from V and 3 bases from J, with 5 bases between. Per the germline V gene, CDR1 is MDHEN and CDR2 is SYDVKM. This CDR3 has 13 amino acids. CDR3 in DNA: TGTGCCAGCAGTACTAATGGGGCCAACGTCCTGACTTTC. Encoded protein: CASSTNGANVLTF.

The rearrangement joins TRBV29-1 to TRBJ2-3; D gene unclear. Trimming stripped 4 bases from V and 2 bases from J, with 7 bases between. The CDR3 consists of 12 residues. Germline V CDR1 and CDR2: SQVTM, ANQGSEA. The CDR3 loop reads CSVAKDTDTQYF. The CDR3 DNA is TGCAGCGTTGCGAAGGACACAGATACGCAGTATTTT.

This chain connects TRBV7-3 to TRBJ2-1; TRBD2 might be the D (5 bases). Trimming shortened V by 5 bases and J by 1 base, and 15 bases separated the two germline ends. The CDR3 sequence is 16 residues long. Germline V gene lookup returns CDR1 SGHTA and CDR2 FQGTGA. This CDR3 is CASSRFLRVSYNEQFF. The CDR3 region has the DNA TGTGCCAGCAGCCGCTTTTTGCGGGTTTCCTACAATGAGCAGTTCTTC.

J is TRBJ2-1 and V is TRBV19; 15 nucleotides line up with TRBD2. The CDR3 contains 15 residues. V lost 1 base to trimming and J lost 8 bases; unmatched junction nucleotides: 0. Germline loops: CDR1 LNHDA, CDR2 SQIVND (reference sequence). The CDR3 protein is CASSIGTSGRDEQFF. As DNA, the CDR3 is TGTGCCAGTAGTATAGGGACTAGCGGGAGGGATGAGCAGTTCTTC.

As regards this clonotype: This may arise from a read error, as a much more abundant clone is one base away. This chain links TRBV28 with TRBJ2-1, with 8 nucleotides matching TRBD1. In germline, CDR1 is MDHEN, CDR2 SYDVKM. The CDR3 has 15 amino acids. The CDR3 region has the DNA TGTGCCGGCAGCCAGACAGGGGTTGTCTCCAATGAGCAGTTCTTC. Translating gives CAGSQTGVVSNEQFF.

The chain is built from TRBV2 and TRBJ2-3, with 9 bases that match TRBD1. Germline V gives CDR1 SNHLY, CDR2 FYNNEI. CDR3 length equals 15 residues. After removal of 5 bases from V and 4 bases from J, the junction contained 7 bases not matched to a gene. Written as DNA, the CDR3 is TGTGCCAGCAGTCCTTGGACAGGGGCGGCAGATACGCAGTATTTT. Residues: CASSPWTGAADTQYF.

The rearrangement joins TRBV6-2 or TRBV6-3 to TRBJ2-1, with D maybe TRBD2 (6 bases). This CDR3 is built from 12 residues. The germline gives CDR1 MNHEY, CDR2 SVGEGT. The V gene lost 4 bases and the J gene lost 6 bases, with 7 bases spanning the gap. The CDR3 DNA reads as TGTGCCAGCAGTTTCGGGGGCAATGAGCAGTTCTTC. It codes for CASSFGGNEQFF.

This clonotype was counted only a few times. The chain couples TRBV6-5 to TRBJ2-2; maybe TRBD1 (6 bases). Trimming stripped 2 bases from V and 5 bases from J, with 9 bases between. Germline V gives CDR1 MNHEY, CDR2 SVGAGI. CDR3 length: 14 residues. The CDR3 coding sequence is TGTGCCAGCAGTTACAACAGGGTGACCGGGGAGCTGTTTTTT. Its protein product is CASSYNRVTGELFF.

With respect to this clonotype: One base away lies a much larger clone, so this may be a sequencing read error. V usage is TRBV29-1 and J usage is TRBJ2-2; D uncertain. V was pared by 5 bases and J by 4 bases, with 8 bases between. Germline-derived CDR1 and CDR2 are SQVTM and ANQGSEA. This CDR3 has 12 residues. The CDR3 region is CSVSRVTGELFF. CDR3 nucleotides: TGCAGCGTTTCAAGGGTCACCGGGGAGCTGTTTTTT.

The gene calls are TRBV9 and TRBJ1-1, with D uncertain. V lost 4 bases to trimming and J lost 1 base, with 17 bases between them. CDR1 and CDR2 from the germline V gene are SGDLS and YYNGEE. The CDR3 runs to 16 residues. This CDR3 reads CASSPVVGKGNTEAFF. In nucleotides, the CDR3 is TGTGCCAGCAGCCCAGTAGTCGGTAAGGGGAACACTGAAGCTTTCTTT.

This clonotype was recorded many times. The CDR3 sequence is CASSSVGRNTEAFF. CDR3 nucleotides: TGTGCCAGCAGCTCGGTGGGGAGGAACACTGAAGCTTTCTTT. The V and J genes are TRBV5-6 and TRBJ1-1; D gene unclear. The CDR3 consists of 14 residues. Germline V gene lookup returns CDR1 SGHDT and CDR2 YYEEEE. V was trimmed by 3 bases and J by 1 base, leaving 10 bases between them.

This sequence joins TRBV7-3 and TRBJ2-1; D gene uncertain. The CDR3 totals 15 residues. The germline V gene has CDR1 SGHTA and CDR2 FQGTGA. Trimming removed 2 bases from V and 9 bases from J, with 17 bases in between. Here the CDR3 reads CASSLLRAAYGEQFF. CDR3 DNA sequence: TGTGCCAGCAGCTTACTTCGGGCGGCATATGGTGAGCAGTTCTTC.

This clonotype has only a few counts. V usage is TRBV3-1 and J usage is TRBJ2-3; weak D call: TRBD1 (5 bases). The CDR3 is 18 amino acids. CDR1 and CDR2 from the germline V gene are LGHDT and YNNKEL (reference sequence). The germline V and J ends were trimmed by 0 bases and 6 bases, with 22 bases remaining between them. The CDR3 DNA reads TGTGCCAGCAGCCAAGATGGGGTTATAGGGCAGGGTTACGATACGCAGTATTTT. The encoded protein is CASSQDGVIGQGYDTQYF.

This clonotype turned up a few times. The rearrangement links TRBV6-1 to TRBJ2-2, with TRBD1 identical over 9 bases. This CDR3 contains 14 residues. The germline CDR1 and CDR2 sequences are MNHNS and SASEGT. Trimming cost V 4 bases and J 5 bases; bases outside gene matches: 2. The CDR3 region is CASSGTGVTGELFF. The CDR3 DNA reads as TGTGCCAGCAGTGGGACAGGGGTTACCGGGGAGCTGTTTTTT.

This clonotype was detected only a few times. The gene calls are TRBV9 and TRBJ1-1; D is uncertain. The V gene lost 4 bases and the J gene lost 0 bases, with 13 bases spanning the gap. The CDR3 sequence is 15 residues long. Germline CDR1 SGDLS, CDR2 YYNGEE. The CDR3 sequence: CASSSGPSMNTEAFF. CDR3 in DNA: TGTGCCAGCAGCTCTGGTCCTAGCATGAACACTGAAGCTTTCTTT.

The chain recombines TRBV6-2 or TRBV6-3 with TRBJ2-3, with D possibly matching TRBD1 (5 bases). Deletions cut 4 bases from V and 3 bases from J, with 14 bases between. The CDR3 loop spans 15 amino acids. CDR1 MNHEY and CDR2 SVGEGT come from the germline V gene. CDR3 region: CASSSRRGITDTQYF. The CDR3 DNA follows: TGTGCCAGCAGTTCGCGTAGGGGAATAACAGATACGCAGTATTTT.

This chain joins TRBV6-2 or TRBV6-3 and TRBJ2-7; D unresolved. The CDR3 consists of 14 residues. The germline gives CDR1 MNHEY, CDR2 SVGEGT. Deletions cut 0 bases from V and 0 bases from J, with 6 bases between. The CDR3, as DNA: TGTGCCAGCAGTTACTCCCGGTACTCCTACGAGCAGTACTTC. Translated: CASSYSRYSYEQYF.

This clonotype was observed at least ten times. This chain connects TRBV29-1 to TRBJ2-7; D is undetermined. The germline CDR1 and CDR2 sequences are SQVTM and ANQGSEA. There are 14 residues in the CDR3. Between the trimmed V and J ends, which lost 7 bases and 3 bases, there was a span of 19 bases. The CDR3, as DNA: TGCAGCGCTACGGGCACCAATGGTCACTACGAGCAGTACTTC. It translates to CSATGTNGHYEQYF.

The chain carries TRBV19 and TRBJ1-1; 7 nucleotides agree with TRBD1. The CDR3 is 14 residues long. The trim removed 7 bases at V and 5 bases at J, leaving 10 bases unmatched. Germline V gene lookup returns CDR1 LNHDA and CDR2 SQIVND (reference sequence). CDR3 in DNA: TGTGCCAGTACCGAGACAGGGTGGTTTACTGAAGCTTTCTTT. The encoded protein is CASTETGWFTEAFF.

This clonotype occurred a few times. V gene TRBV19 combines with J gene TRBJ2-1; 10 bases are shared with TRBD1. Germline V lookup: CDR1 LNHDA, CDR2 SQIVND (reference sequence). The CDR3 is 15 amino acids. With 5 bases clipped from V and 3 bases from J, the junction kept 4 bases outside the gene matches. The CDR3 sequence is CASSLTGGDYNEQFF. The CDR3 nucleotides are TGTGCCAGTAGTTTGACAGGGGGCGACTACAATGAGCAGTTCTTC.

CDR3 protein: CSVWTGGNTGELFF. The CDR3 region has the DNA TGCAGCGTCTGGACAGGGGGGAACACCGGGGAGCTGTTTTTT. The V call is TRBV29-1, the J call TRBJ2-2, with TRBD1 identical over 10 bases. J lost 1 base, V lost 6 bases, and 2 bases had no gene match. The germline gives CDR1 SQVTM, CDR2 ANQGSEA. CDR3 length: 14 residues.

This clonotype has only a few counts. The CDR3 here is CASSSLQHRPEELFF. The CDR3 DNA is TGCGCCAGCAGCTCCCTACAACACAGGCCAGAGGAGCTGTTTTTT. The gene calls are TRBV5-1 and TRBJ2-2, with D possibly TRBD1 on 5 matching bases. CDR3 length: 15 amino acids. Germline lookup yields CDR1 SGHRS and CDR2 YFSETQ. V was shortened by 3 bases and J by 10 bases, with 19 bases between the two germline ends.

V gene TRBV3-1 combines with J gene TRBJ2-4; no firm D call. Trimming left V 1 base short and J 6 bases short, with 10 bases between. This CDR3 is built from 14 residues. Germline CDR1 LGHDT, CDR2 YNNKEL (reference sequence). CDR3 DNA: TGTGCCAGCAGCCAAGGAGCCAGTGGAAACATTCAGTACTTC. Translation: CASSQGASGNIQYF.

The sample holds a few counts of this clonotype. The chain carries TRBV20-1 and TRBJ1-1, with TRBD1 matching over 11 bases. Trimming cost V 4 bases and J 4 bases; bases outside gene matches: 2. Germline V gene sequence: CDR1 DFQATT, CDR2 SNEGSKA (reference sequence). This CDR3 spans 13 amino acids. The chain's CDR3 is CSATGQGVTEAFF. The CDR3 DNA follows: TGCAGTGCTACGGGACAGGGGGTCACTGAAGCTTTCTTT.

J is TRBJ2-3 and V is TRBV28, with TRBD2 matching 10 bases. The CDR3 totals 15 residues. Per germline, CDR1 MDHEN and CDR2 SYDVKM. The V segment lost 2 bases and the J segment 5 bases; nucleotides outside the gene matches: 4. CDR3 residues: CASSLPSGSGDTQYF. Written as DNA, the CDR3 is TGTGCCAGCAGTTTACCTAGCGGGAGTGGAGATACGCAGTATTTT.